Presented here are 9 T cell receptor beta chains from one specimen sequenced in a study of CD8 T cells in Susac syndrome (dated by TCRdb to about 2019). The library relied on the immunoSEQ multiplex PCR assay. RNA was extracted using the RNeasy kit, and about 0.45 to 1 microgram was reverse transcribed with random hexamers. The raw public data were reprocessed by TCRdb itself: fastp quality trimming at Q25, MiXCR clonotype calling, in-frame beta chains only. A single entry per CDR3 protein holds the most common genes and DNA from its merged rows. Recorded for this sample are under 95,000 distinct CDR3 sequences; roughly 94% of them occurred a single time. About 0.3% of the sample is taken by the ten largest. Specimen: CD4+ T cells from PBMCs. Every receptor here comes from a human donor with Susac syndrome.

The J gene is TRBJ1-1, the V gene TRBV10-1; D is unclear. This CDR3 is built from 13 residues. The V end lost 3 bases, the J end lost 0 bases, and 5 bases lay between the germline ends. Germline CDR1 reads WNHNN; CDR2 reads SYGVQD (reference sequence). The CDR3 sequence is CASSERVNTEAFF. The CDR3 DNA sequence: TGCGCCAGCAGTGAAAGGGTGAACACTGAAGCTTTCTTT.

Here the CDR3 reads CASSVGGSLAKETQYF. The CDR3 region has the DNA TGTGCCAGCAGCGTAGGGGGGTCCTTGGCTAAAGAGACCCAGTACTTC. This chain joins TRBV9 and TRBJ2-5; D is perhaps TRBD1 or TRBD2 (5 bases each). Trimming took off 0 bases at V and 3 bases at J, with 15 bases between the two ends. CDR3 length: 16 residues. Germline assignment: CDR1 SGDLS and CDR2 YYNGEE. The whole variable domain, remainder taken from reference TRBV9 and TRBJ2-5, is DSGVTQTPKHLITATGQRVTLRCSPRSGDLSVYWYQQSLDQGLQFLIQYYNGEERAKGNILERFSAQQFPDLHSELNLSSLELGDSALYFCASSVGGSLAKETQYFGPGTRLLVL.

As concerns this clonotype: The junction departs from the called germline gene at one end, perhaps through a read error. The chain employs TRBV14 and TRBJ2-3; 9 positions agree with TRBD1. The germline CDR1 and CDR2 sequences are SGHDN and FVKESK. The CDR3 consists of 14 residues. CDR3 DNA: TGTGCCAGCAGCCAAGATACGATGGGACAGGGATTAGATTTT. It encodes CASSQDTMGQGLDF. The full variable domain, its missing parts supplied by reference TRBV14 and TRBJ2-3, is EAGVTQFPSHSVIEKGQTVTLRCDPISGHDNLYWYRRVMGKEIKFLLHFVKESKQDESGMPNNRFLAERTGGTYSTLKVQPAELEDSGVYFCASSQDTMGQGLDFGPGTRLTVL.

The chain is built from TRBV9 and TRBJ2-7, with TRBD2 matching over 11 bases. Looked up from germline, CDR1 is SGDLS and CDR2 is YYNGEE. The CDR3 has 14 amino acids. J was trimmed by 6 bases and V by 4 bases; bases with no gene match: 6. The CDR3 loop is CASSTLAGGGEQYF. The CDR3 DNA is TGTGCCAGCAGCACTCTAGCGGGGGGAGGCGAGCAGTACTTC.

The chain combines TRBV9 with TRBJ1-3; D is unresolved. Trimming left V 4 bases short and J 0 bases short, with 8 bases between. Per the germline V gene, CDR1 is SGDLS and CDR2 is YYNGEE. The CDR3 is 14 amino acids. CDR3 loop: CASSPQASGNTIYF. The CDR3 DNA sequence: TGTGCCAGCAGCCCCCAGGCCTCTGGAAACACCATATATTTT. Using reference TRBV9 and TRBJ1-3 for the parts outside the CDR3, the full variable domain is DSGVTQTPKHLITATGQRVTLRCSPRSGDLSVYWYQQSLDQGLQFLIQYYNGEERAKGNILERFSAQQFPDLHSELNLSSLELGDSALYFCASSPQASGNTIYFGEGSWLTVV.

V gene TRBV24-1 combines with J gene TRBJ1-5; no clear D. The length of the CDR3 is 15 residues. V was pared by 1 base and J by 4 bases, with 10 bases between. Germline assignment: CDR1 KGHDR and CDR2 SFDVKD. CDR3 nucleotide sequence: TGTGCCACCAGTGATTTTGGGCAGCTGAATCAGCCCCAGCATTTT. Protein sequence: CATSDFGQLNQPQHF.

V gene TRBV12-3 or TRBV12-4 combines with J gene TRBJ2-3, with TRBD2 as a possible D gene (5 bases). The CDR3 sequence is 11 residues long. With 5 bases removed from V and 8 bases from J, the gap between germline ends came to 8 bases. The CDR3 region is CASSREGTQYF. The DNA for the CDR3 is TGTGCCAGCAGTCGTGAGGGTACGCAGTATTTT.

V is TRBV9 and J is TRBJ2-5, with a possible D match to TRBD2 (6 bases). V lost 3 bases, J lost 4 bases, and 10 bases lay in between. This CDR3 spans 13 amino acids. In germline, CDR1 is SGDLS, CDR2 YYNGEE. CDR3 nucleotide sequence: TGTGCCAGCAGCGCGGAGGGTACAGAGACCCAGTACTTC. Translating gives CASSAEGTETQYF.

V and J are TRBV4-1 and TRBJ2-3; D is possibly TRBD1 or TRBD2 (7 bases each). CDR1 and CDR2 (germline): MGHRA, YSYEKL. V was cut by 3 bases and J by 2 bases, with 15 bases left in between. The CDR3 runs to 16 residues. CDR3: CASSQTGSGVTDTQYF. The CDR3 nucleotides read TGCGCCAGCAGCCAGACAGGGAGCGGGGTCACAGATACGCAGTATTTT.